Listed below are T cell receptor beta chains from one sample, sequenced in a study of cytomegalovirus exposure and HLA in healthy donors. The repertoire was sequenced with immunoSEQ multiplex PCR; TCRdb's copy has only in-frame clones and lacks some. The sample includes more than 80,000 clones, 69% seen only once; the top ten take more than 2.5%. Material for sequencing was PBMCs. The receptors were gathered from a man aged 50-60 years in good health and CMV-seronegative. Each CDR3 is given with its conserved first and last residue. The size field is filled for only some rows; it gives once, few, many or a size class.

clone size: .
V gene: TRBV5-4
CDR3 protein: CASSRLGQGRVSGGELFF

clone size: .
V gene: TRBV9
CDR3 protein: CASSVAGGGPDTQYF

clone size: .
V gene: TRBV12-5
CDR3 protein: CASGRGPTGGETQYF

clone size: .
V gene: TRBV28
CDR3 protein: CASSQGTGTDTQYF

clone size: few
V gene: TRBV15
CDR3 protein: CATSRDQGAWTEAFF

clone size: .
V gene: TRBV11-3
CDR3 protein: CASVGVSGELFF

clone size: .
V gene: TRBV7-9
CDR3 protein: CASSLGPDRTPNTEAFF

clone size: .
V gene: TRBV6-5
CDR3 protein: CASSKNRETYEQYF

clone size: .
V gene: TRBV7-9
CDR3 protein: CASSPRGRVPDTQYF

clone size: .
V gene: TRBV27
CDR3 protein: CASNAGNSYEQYF

clone size: .
V gene: TRBV4-1
CDR3 protein: CASSQELGGYSNQPQHF

clone size: once
V gene: TRBV9
CDR3 protein: CASSSHLGTEAFF

clone size: .
V gene: TRBV4-3
CDR3 protein: CASSQEQGFNEQYF

clone size: few
V gene: TRBV19
CDR3 protein: CATSTGTATYEQYF

clone size: .
V gene: TRBV5-1
CDR3 protein: CASSGGRARSDTQYF

clone size: .
V gene: TRBV15
CDR3 protein: CATSRDPWGLRADTQYF

clone size: .
V gene: TRBV7-9
CDR3 protein: CASSLAQGPQETQYF

clone size: .
V gene: TRBV7-9
CDR3 protein: CASSWGQYGYTF

clone size: .
V gene: TRBV7-2
CDR3 protein: CATGHNSYNEQFF

clone size: .
V gene: TRBV6-5
CDR3 protein: CASSYTGTEYEQYF

clone size: .
V gene: TRBV4-3
CDR3 protein: CASSQANYGYTF

clone size: .
V gene: TRBV6-1
CDR3 protein: CASSGPWGYQPQHF

clone size: .
V gene: TRBV5-6
CDR3 protein: CASSSLTGAGELFF

clone size: few
V gene: TRBV2
CDR3 protein: CASRVSGGGADTQYF

clone size: .
V gene: TRBV7-8
CDR3 protein: CASSLLPWTGADQPQHF

clone size: .
V gene: TRBV7-2
CDR3 protein: CASTSGQGESQPQHF

clone size: .
V gene: TRBV7-8
CDR3 protein: CASSFRAGVPTSYNEQFF

clone size: few
V gene: TRBV9
CDR3 protein: CASSVIGGKSYNEQFF

clone size: .
V gene: TRBV2
CDR3 protein: CASSYFGTGFPDTQYF

clone size: .
V gene: TRBV6-6
CDR3 protein: CASSYRGLGETQYF

clone size: .
V gene: TRBV6-5
CDR3 protein: CASSGEVTDTQYF

clone size: .
V gene: TRBV2
CDR3 protein: CASTREGDQPQHF

clone size: few
V gene: TRBV6-1
CDR3 protein: CASSRTGGYNEQFF

clone size: .
V gene: TRBV7-8
CDR3 protein: CASSTRVGRSPLHF

clone size: .
V gene: TRBV30
CDR3 protein: CAWRGPGGSYEQYF

clone size: .
V gene: TRBV14
CDR3 protein: CASSQTGYITDTQYF

clone size: .
V gene: TRBV6-5
CDR3 protein: CASSLSGTGTKNIQYF

clone size: few
V gene: TRBV10-3
CDR3 protein: CAIREGQREQYF

clone size: .
V gene: TRBV4-2
CDR3 protein: CASSQAGGASSYEQYF

clone size: .
V gene: TRBV7-9
CDR3 protein: CASSLASSPGTDTQYF

clone size: .
V gene: TRBV29-1
CDR3 protein: CSPVGLNTEAFF

clone size: .
V gene: TRBV7-9
CDR3 protein: CASRFDRGPYTDTQYF

clone size: few
V gene: TRBV4-3
CDR3 protein: CASSQAAGQPQHF